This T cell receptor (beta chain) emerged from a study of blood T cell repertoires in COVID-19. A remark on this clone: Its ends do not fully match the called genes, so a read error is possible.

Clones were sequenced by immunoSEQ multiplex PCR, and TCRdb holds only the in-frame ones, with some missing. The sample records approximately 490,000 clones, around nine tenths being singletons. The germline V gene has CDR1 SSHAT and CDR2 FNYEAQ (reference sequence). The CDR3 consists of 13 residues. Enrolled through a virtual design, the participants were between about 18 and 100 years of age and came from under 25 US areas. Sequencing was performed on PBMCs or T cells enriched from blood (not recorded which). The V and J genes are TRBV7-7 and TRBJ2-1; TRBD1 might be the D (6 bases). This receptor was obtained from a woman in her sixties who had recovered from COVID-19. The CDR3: CASSLIGTNEQFF. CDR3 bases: TGTGCTAGCAGCTTAATAGGGACAAATGAGCAGTTCTTC.